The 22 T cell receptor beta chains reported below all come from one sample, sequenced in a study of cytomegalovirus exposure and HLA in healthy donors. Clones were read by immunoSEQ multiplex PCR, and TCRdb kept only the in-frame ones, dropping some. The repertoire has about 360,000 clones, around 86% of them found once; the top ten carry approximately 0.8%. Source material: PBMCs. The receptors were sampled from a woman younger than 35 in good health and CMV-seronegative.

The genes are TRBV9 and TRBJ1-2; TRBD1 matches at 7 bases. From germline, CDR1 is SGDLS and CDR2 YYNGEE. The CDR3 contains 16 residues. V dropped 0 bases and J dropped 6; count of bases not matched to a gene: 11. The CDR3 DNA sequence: TGTGCCAGCAGCGTAGCTTCGGACAGGCAGGACCATGGCTACACCTTC. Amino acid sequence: CASSVASDRQDHGYTF.

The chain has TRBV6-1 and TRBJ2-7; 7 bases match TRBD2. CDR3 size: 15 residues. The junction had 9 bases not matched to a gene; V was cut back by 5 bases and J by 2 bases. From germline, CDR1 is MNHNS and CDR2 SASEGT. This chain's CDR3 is CASSRSGTNTYEQYF. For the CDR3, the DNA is TGTGCCAGCAGTCGTTCCGGGACTAACACCTACGAGCAGTACTTC.

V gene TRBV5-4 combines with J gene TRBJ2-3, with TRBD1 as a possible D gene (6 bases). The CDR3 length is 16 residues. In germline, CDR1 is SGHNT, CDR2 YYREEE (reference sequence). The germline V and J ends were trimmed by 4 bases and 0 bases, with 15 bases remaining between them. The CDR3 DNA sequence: TGTGCCAGCAGCCCCATGGGGGCCGGTAGCACAGATACGCAGTATTTT. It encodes CASSPMGAGSTDTQYF. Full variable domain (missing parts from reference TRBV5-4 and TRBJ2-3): ETGVTQSPTHLIKTRGQQVTLRCSSQSGHNTVSWYQQALGQGPQFIFQYYREEENGRGNFPPRFSGLQFPNYSSELNVNALELDDSALYLCASSPMGAGSTDTQYFGPGTRLTVL.

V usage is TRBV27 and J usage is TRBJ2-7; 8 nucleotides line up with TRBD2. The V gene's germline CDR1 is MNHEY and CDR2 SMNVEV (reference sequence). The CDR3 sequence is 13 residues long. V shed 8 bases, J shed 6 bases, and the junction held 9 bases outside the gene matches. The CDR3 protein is CASAQREWVEQYF. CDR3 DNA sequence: TGTGCCAGCGCCCAGCGGGAGTGGGTCGAGCAGTACTTC.

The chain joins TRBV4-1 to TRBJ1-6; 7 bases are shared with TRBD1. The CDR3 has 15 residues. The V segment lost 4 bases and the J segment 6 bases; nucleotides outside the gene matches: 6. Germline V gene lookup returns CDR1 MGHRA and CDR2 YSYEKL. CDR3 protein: CASSLGQGGNSPLHF. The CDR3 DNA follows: TGCGCCAGCAGCCTAGGGCAGGGGGGTAATTCACCCCTCCACTTT.

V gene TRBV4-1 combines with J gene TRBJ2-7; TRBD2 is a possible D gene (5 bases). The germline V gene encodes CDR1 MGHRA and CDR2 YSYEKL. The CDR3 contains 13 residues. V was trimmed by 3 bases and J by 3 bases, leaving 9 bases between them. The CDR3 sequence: CASSQTTDYEQYF. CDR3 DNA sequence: TGCGCCAGCAGCCAGACTACCGACTACGAGCAGTACTTC.

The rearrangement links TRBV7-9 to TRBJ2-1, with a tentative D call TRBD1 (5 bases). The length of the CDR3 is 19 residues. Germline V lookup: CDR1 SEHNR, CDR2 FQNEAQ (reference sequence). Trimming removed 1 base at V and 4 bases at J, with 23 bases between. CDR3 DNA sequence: TGTGCCAGCAGCTTAGAAACCGGCTCCAAGGGGATACGATACAATGAGCAGTTCTTC. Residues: CASSLETGSKGIRYNEQFF. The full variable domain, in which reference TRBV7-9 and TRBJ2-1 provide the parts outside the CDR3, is DTGVSQNPRHKITKRGQNVTFRCDPISEHNRLYWYRQTLGQGPEFLTYFQNEAQLEKSRLLSDRFSAERPKGSFSTLEIQRTEQGDSAMYLCASSLETGSKGIRYNEQFFGPGTRLTVL.

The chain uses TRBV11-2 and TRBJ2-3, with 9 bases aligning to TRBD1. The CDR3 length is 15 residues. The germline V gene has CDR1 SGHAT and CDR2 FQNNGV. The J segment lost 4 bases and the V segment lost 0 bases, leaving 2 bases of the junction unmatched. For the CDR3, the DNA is TGTGCCAGCAGCTTAGAGGGACAGGGCCCAGATACGCAGTATTTT. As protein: CASSLEGQGPDTQYF.

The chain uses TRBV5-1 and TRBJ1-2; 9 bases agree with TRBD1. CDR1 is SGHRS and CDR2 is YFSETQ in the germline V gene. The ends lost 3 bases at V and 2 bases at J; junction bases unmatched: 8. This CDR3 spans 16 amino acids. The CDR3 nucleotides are TGCGCCAGCAGCTGGGACCGGGACAGGGTAAACTATGGCTACACCTTC. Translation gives CASSWDRDRVNYGYTF. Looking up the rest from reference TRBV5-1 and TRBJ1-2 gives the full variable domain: KAGVTQTPRYLIKTRGQQVTLSCSPISGHRSVSWYQQTPGQGLQFLFEYFSETQRNKGNFPGRFSGRQFSNSRSEMNVSTLELGDSALYLCASSWDRDRVNYGYTFGSGTRLTVV.

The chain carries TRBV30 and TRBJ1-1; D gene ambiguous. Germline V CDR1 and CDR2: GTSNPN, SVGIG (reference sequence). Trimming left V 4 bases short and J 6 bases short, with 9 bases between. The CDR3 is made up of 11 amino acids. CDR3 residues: CAWKQFAEAFF. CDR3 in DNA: TGTGCCTGGAAGCAATTCGCTGAAGCTTTCTTT. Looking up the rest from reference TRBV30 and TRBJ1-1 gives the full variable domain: SQTIHQWPATLVQPVGSPLSLECTVEGTSNPNLYWYRQAAGRGLQLLFYSVGIGQISSEVPQNLSASRPQDRQFILSSKKLLLSDSGFYLCAWKQFAEAFFGQGTRLTVV.

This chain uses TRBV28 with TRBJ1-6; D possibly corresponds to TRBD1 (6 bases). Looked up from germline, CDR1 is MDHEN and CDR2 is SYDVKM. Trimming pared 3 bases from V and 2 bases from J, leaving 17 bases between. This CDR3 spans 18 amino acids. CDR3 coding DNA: TGTGCCAGCAGTTTGGGGACAATACCGGGCGCCTATAATTCACCCCTCCACTTT. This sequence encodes CASSLGTIPGAYNSPLHF.

DNA for the CDR3: TGTGCCAGCAGCTTAGCCTGGGCGACACGACCCCTAAGGGAAAAACTGTTTTTT. This gives the protein CASSLAWATRPLREKLFF. This chain connects TRBV7-9 to TRBJ1-4, with D unresolved. The CDR3 totals 18 residues. From germline, CDR1 is SEHNR and CDR2 FQNEAQ (reference sequence). Between the trimmed V and J ends, which lost 0 bases and 8 bases, there was a span of 22 bases.

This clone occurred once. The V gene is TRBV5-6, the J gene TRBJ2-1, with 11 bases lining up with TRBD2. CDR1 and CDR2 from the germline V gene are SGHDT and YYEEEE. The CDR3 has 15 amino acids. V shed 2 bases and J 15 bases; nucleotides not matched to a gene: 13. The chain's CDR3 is CASSFLAGGQEVMFF. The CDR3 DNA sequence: TGTGCCAGCAGCTTCCTAGCGGGGGGCCAGGAGGTAATGTTCTTC.

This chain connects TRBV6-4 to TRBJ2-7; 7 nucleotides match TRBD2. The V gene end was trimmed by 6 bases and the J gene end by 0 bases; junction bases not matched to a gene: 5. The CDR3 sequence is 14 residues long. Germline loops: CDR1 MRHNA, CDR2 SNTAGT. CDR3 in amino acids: CASSLAAGSYEQYF. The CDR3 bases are TGTGCCAGCAGCCTAGCGGCGGGCTCCTACGAGCAGTACTTC.

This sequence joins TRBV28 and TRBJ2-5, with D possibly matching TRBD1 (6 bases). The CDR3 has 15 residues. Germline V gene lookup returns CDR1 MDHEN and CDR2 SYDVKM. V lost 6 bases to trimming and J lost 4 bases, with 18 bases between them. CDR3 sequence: CASSPPPQGRETQYF. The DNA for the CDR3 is TGTGCCAGCAGCCCACCTCCACAGGGTAGAGAGACCCAGTACTTC.

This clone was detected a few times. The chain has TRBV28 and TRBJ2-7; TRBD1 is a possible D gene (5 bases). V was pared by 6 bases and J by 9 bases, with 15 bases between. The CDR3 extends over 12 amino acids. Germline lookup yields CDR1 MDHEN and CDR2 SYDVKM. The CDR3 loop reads CASRGPSSGQYF. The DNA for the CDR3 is TGTGCCAGCAGGGGGCCTTCCTCGGGGCAGTACTTC. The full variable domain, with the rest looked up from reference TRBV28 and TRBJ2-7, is DVKVTQSSRYLVKRTGEKVFLECVQDMDHENMFWYRQDPGLGLRLIYFSYDVKMKEKGDIPEGYSVSREKKERFSLILESASTNQTSMYLCASRGPSSGQYFGPGTRLTVT.

The CDR3, as DNA: TGTGCCAGCAGCGTAGCTCTGTTGAACACCGGGGAGCTGTTTTTT. It yields the protein CASSVALLNTGELFF. This chain uses TRBV9 with TRBJ2-2, with unresolved D. CDR3 size: 15 residues. Trimming cost V 0 bases and J 1 base, with 7 bases left between them. The V gene's germline CDR1 is SGDLS and CDR2 YYNGEE.

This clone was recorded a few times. CDR3 DNA sequence: TGTGCCATCAGTGATAACAGGGGGGAGACCCAGTACTTC. It codes for CAISDNRGETQYF. The V call is TRBV10-3, the J call TRBJ2-5, with TRBD1 matching 8 bases. Germline-derived CDR1 and CDR2 are ENHRY and SYGVKD. The CDR3 loop spans 13 amino acids. The junction had 2 bases not matched to a gene; V was cut back by 3 bases and J by 5 bases.

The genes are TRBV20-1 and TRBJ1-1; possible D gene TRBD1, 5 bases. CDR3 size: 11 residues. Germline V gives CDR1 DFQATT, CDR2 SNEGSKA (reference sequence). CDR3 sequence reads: CRGVGNTEAFF. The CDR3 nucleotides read TGCAGAGGGGTGGGGAACACTGAAGCTTTCTTT.

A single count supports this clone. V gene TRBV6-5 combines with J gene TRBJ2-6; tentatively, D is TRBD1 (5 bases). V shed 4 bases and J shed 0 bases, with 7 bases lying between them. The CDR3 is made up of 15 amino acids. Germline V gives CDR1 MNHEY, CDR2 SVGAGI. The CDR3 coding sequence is TGTGCCAGCAGTTCCGACAGCTCTGGGGCCAACGTCCTGACTTTC. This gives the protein CASSSDSSGANVLTF.

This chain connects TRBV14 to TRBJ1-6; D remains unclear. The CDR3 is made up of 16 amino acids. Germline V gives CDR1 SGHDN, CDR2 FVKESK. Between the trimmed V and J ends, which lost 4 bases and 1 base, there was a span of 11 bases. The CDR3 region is CASSLSVTSYNSPLHF. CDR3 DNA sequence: TGTGCCAGCAGCCTATCTGTGACATCCTATAATTCACCCCTCCACTTT.

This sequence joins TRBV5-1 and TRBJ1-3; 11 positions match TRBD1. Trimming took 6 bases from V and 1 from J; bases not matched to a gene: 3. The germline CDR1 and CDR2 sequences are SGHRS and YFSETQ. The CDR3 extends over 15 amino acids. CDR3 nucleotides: TGCGCCAGCACCGGACAGGGGGCTTCTGGAAACACCATATATTTT. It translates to CASTGQGASGNTIYF.